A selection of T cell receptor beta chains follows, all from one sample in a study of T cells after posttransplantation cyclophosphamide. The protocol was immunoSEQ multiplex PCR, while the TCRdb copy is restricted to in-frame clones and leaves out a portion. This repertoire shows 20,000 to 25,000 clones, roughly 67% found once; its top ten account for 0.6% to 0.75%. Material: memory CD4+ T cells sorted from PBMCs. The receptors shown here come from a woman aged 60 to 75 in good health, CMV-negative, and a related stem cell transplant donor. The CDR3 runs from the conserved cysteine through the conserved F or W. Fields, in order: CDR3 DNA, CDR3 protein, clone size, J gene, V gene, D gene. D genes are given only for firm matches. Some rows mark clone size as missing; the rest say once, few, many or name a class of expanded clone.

CDR3 DNA: TGCGCCAGCAGTCGCCAGGGCGCGGGAGAGCAGTACTTC; CDR3 protein: CASSRQGAGEQYF; clone size: -; J gene: TRBJ2-7; V gene: TRBV10-2; D gene: -
CDR3 DNA: TGTGCCAGCAGTGGGGACAGGGGAAATGAGCAGTTCTTC; CDR3 protein: CASSGDRGNEQFF; clone size: few; J gene: TRBJ2-1; V gene: TRBV6-5; D gene: TRBD1
CDR3 DNA: TGCGCCAGCAGCCTAGCGGGGGGGCCGGATACGCAGTATTTT; CDR3 protein: CASSLAGGPDTQYF; clone size: -; J gene: TRBJ2-3; V gene: TRBV10-2; D gene: TRBD2
CDR3 DNA: TGTGCCAGAAGCTTGTTTCGAGCGGGGGACAAAGATACGCAGTATTTT; CDR3 protein: CARSLFRAGDKDTQYF; clone size: -; J gene: TRBJ2-3; V gene: TRBV5-3; D gene: TRBD2
CDR3 DNA: TGTGCCAGCTCACTTTTAGCGGGAGGCCCCCACAGCTACAATGAGCAGTTCTTC; CDR3 protein: CASSLLAGGPHSYNEQFF; clone size: -; J gene: TRBJ2-1; V gene: TRBV18; D gene: TRBD2
CDR3 DNA: TGTGCCAGTAGAATGGGGGGAATGGGCAATCAGCCCCAGCATTTT; CDR3 protein: CASRMGGMGNQPQHF; clone size: -; J gene: TRBJ1-5; V gene: TRBV19; D gene: -
CDR3 DNA: TGTGCCAGCAGTTCCGGGACAGTCGGGAGGAACACCGGGGAGCTGTTTTTT; CDR3 protein: CASSSGTVGRNTGELFF; clone size: -; J gene: TRBJ2-2; V gene: TRBV27; D gene: -
CDR3 DNA: TGTGCCACGAATAAGGGGGCGAGGCAGCCCCAGCATTTT; CDR3 protein: CATNKGARQPQHF; clone size: -; J gene: TRBJ1-5; V gene: TRBV28; D gene: TRBD1
CDR3 DNA: TGTGCCAGTAGTGAGGGATTCTCTGGGGCCAACGTCCTGACTTTC; CDR3 protein: CASSEGFSGANVLTF; clone size: once; J gene: TRBJ2-6; V gene: TRBV19; D gene: -
CDR3 DNA: TGTGCCAGCAGCTTAGAGGTGGGGACTAGAGCCTACGAGCAGTACTTC; CDR3 protein: CASSLEVGTRAYEQYF; clone size: -; J gene: TRBJ2-7; V gene: TRBV7-6; D gene: TRBD2
CDR3 DNA: TGTGCCAGCAGCTCGATTAGCGGTGAGCAGTTCTTC; CDR3 protein: CASSSISGEQFF; clone size: -; J gene: TRBJ2-1; V gene: TRBV7-2; D gene: -
CDR3 DNA: TGTGCCAGCAGCCAACGTGGCGGGCGCACCGGGGAGCTGTTTTTT; CDR3 protein: CASSQRGGRTGELFF; clone size: -; J gene: TRBJ2-2; V gene: TRBV7-3; D gene: -
CDR3 DNA: TGTGCCAGCAGGGCGGACAGGGATCAGCCCCAGCATTTT; CDR3 protein: CASRADRDQPQHF; clone size: -; J gene: TRBJ1-5; V gene: TRBV7-2; D gene: TRBD1
CDR3 DNA: TGTGCCAGCAGTAGGGGCACTGAAGCTTTCTTT; CDR3 protein: CASSRGTEAFF; clone size: -; J gene: TRBJ1-1; V gene: TRBV28; D gene: -
CDR3 DNA: TGTGCCAGCAGCCAAGAGGCGGGAGTGGAGACCCAGTACTTC; CDR3 protein: CASSQEAGVETQYF; clone size: -; J gene: TRBJ2-5; V gene: TRBV4-2; D gene: TRBD2
CDR3 DNA: TGTGCCAGCAGCACTCCGACAGGGGAAAAACTGTTTTTT; CDR3 protein: CASSTPTGEKLFF; clone size: few; J gene: TRBJ1-4; V gene: TRBV9; D gene: TRBD1
CDR3 DNA: TGCAGCGTTGAGGTGCTAGCGGGAGGGGTGGAGACCCAGTACTTC; CDR3 protein: CSVEVLAGGVETQYF; clone size: -; J gene: TRBJ2-5; V gene: TRBV29-1; D gene: TRBD2
CDR3 DNA: TGCGCCAGCAGCACAAATGACAGAGCCTACGGCGGCTACACCTTC; CDR3 protein: CASSTNDRAYGGYTF; clone size: few; J gene: TRBJ1-2; V gene: TRBV5-1; D gene: -
CDR3 DNA: TGTGCCAGCAGCTTTAGATCGACCTACAATGAGCAGTTCTTC; CDR3 protein: CASSFRSTYNEQFF; clone size: once; J gene: TRBJ2-1; V gene: TRBV7-8; D gene: -
CDR3 DNA: TGCGCCAGCAGGCTGGCGGTGGGGGCCAGGTCGAACACTGAAGCTTTCTTT; CDR3 protein: CASRLAVGARSNTEAFF; clone size: -; J gene: TRBJ1-1; V gene: TRBV5-1; D gene: -
CDR3 DNA: TGCGCCAGCAGTGCCCGGGGAGGTACTGAAGCTTTCTTT; CDR3 protein: CASSARGGTEAFF; clone size: -; J gene: TRBJ1-1; V gene: TRBV10-1; D gene: -
CDR3 DNA: TGTGCCAGCAGCCTCGAAGGGGTAAGGACTGAAGCTTTCTTT; CDR3 protein: CASSLEGVRTEAFF; clone size: -; J gene: TRBJ1-1; V gene: TRBV7-8; D gene: -
CDR3 DNA: TGTGCCAGCAGCTTCACTAGCGGCAACTACGAGCAGTACTTC; CDR3 protein: CASSFTSGNYEQYF; clone size: -; J gene: TRBJ2-7; V gene: TRBV7-2; D gene: TRBD2
CDR3 DNA: TGTGCCAGCAGCGTAGTTACTAGCGGGAGTCGTAATGAGCAGTTCTTC; CDR3 protein: CASSVVTSGSRNEQFF; clone size: -; J gene: TRBJ2-1; V gene: TRBV9; D gene: TRBD2
CDR3 DNA: TGCGCCACCTTAACTAGCGGGGTTTACAATGAGCAGTTCTTC; CDR3 protein: CATLTSGVYNEQFF; clone size: medium-sized; J gene: TRBJ2-1; V gene: TRBV10-1; D gene: TRBD2
CDR3 DNA: TGTGCCAGCAGCCCCGAGGACAGGGGACTTATGAACACTGAAGCTTTCTTT; CDR3 protein: CASSPEDRGLMNTEAFF; clone size: -; J gene: TRBJ1-1; V gene: TRBV5-5; D gene: TRBD1
CDR3 DNA: TGTGCCAGTAGTGCCGAGACAGAGAATTCACCCCTCCACTTT; CDR3 protein: CASSAETENSPLHF; clone size: -; J gene: TRBJ1-6; V gene: TRBV19; D gene: -
CDR3 DNA: TGTGCCAGCACTCTTACCGGGACAGGGATCACAGATACGCAGTATTTT; CDR3 protein: CASTLTGTGITDTQYF; clone size: -; J gene: TRBJ2-3; V gene: TRBV27; D gene: TRBD1
CDR3 DNA: TGTGCCAGCAGCTTGTATGGACAGCTCACCGGGGAGCTGTTTTTT; CDR3 protein: CASSLYGQLTGELFF; clone size: -; J gene: TRBJ2-2; V gene: TRBV5-6; D gene: -
CDR3 DNA: TGTGCCAGCAGCGGCTGGGACACCTACAACTCTGGGGCCAACGTCCTGACTTTC; CDR3 protein: CASSGWDTYNSGANVLTF; clone size: -; J gene: TRBJ2-6; V gene: TRBV5-4; D gene: -
CDR3 DNA: TGTGCCATGACCCCTGGCAGCGCGAACACTGAAGCTTTCTTT; CDR3 protein: CAMTPGSANTEAFF; clone size: -; J gene: TRBJ1-1; V gene: TRBV10-3; D gene: -
CDR3 DNA: TGTGCCAGCAGTTACGGCGAAAAGGGGGGCTACACCTTC; CDR3 protein: CASSYGEKGGYTF; clone size: -; J gene: TRBJ1-2; V gene: TRBV6-5; D gene: -
CDR3 DNA: TGTGCCAGCAGTTCCCTAAGAGGGGCCAACGTCCTGACTTTC; CDR3 protein: CASSSLRGANVLTF; clone size: -; J gene: TRBJ2-6; V gene: TRBV2; D gene: -
CDR3 DNA: TGTGCCAGCTCACCACCGTTAGCGGGGACCTACGAGCAGTACTTC; CDR3 protein: CASSPPLAGTYEQYF; clone size: -; J gene: TRBJ2-7; V gene: TRBV18; D gene: TRBD2
CDR3 DNA: TGTGCCAGCAGCTTGGCAGGGAACTATGGCTACACCTTC; CDR3 protein: CASSLAGNYGYTF; clone size: -; J gene: TRBJ1-2; V gene: TRBV7-2; D gene: -
CDR3 DNA: TGTGCCAGCAGCGTAGCTACTAGAGGGGGGGGAGATACGCAGTATTTT; CDR3 protein: CASSVATRGGGDTQYF; clone size: once; J gene: TRBJ2-3; V gene: TRBV9; D gene: -
CDR3 DNA: TGTGCCAGCAGCGGCGGGCCGAAAGAGACCCAGTACTTC; CDR3 protein: CASSGGPKETQYF; clone size: few; J gene: TRBJ2-5; V gene: TRBV9; D gene: -
CDR3 DNA: TGTGCCAGCACTTACGGCTCCTACGAGCAGTACTTC; CDR3 protein: CASTYGSYEQYF; clone size: -; J gene: TRBJ2-7; V gene: TRBV5-6; D gene: -
CDR3 DNA: TGTGCCAGCAGCGTATCCACGGGGGCAACTAATGAAAAACTGTTTTTT; CDR3 protein: CASSVSTGATNEKLFF; clone size: -; J gene: TRBJ1-4; V gene: TRBV7-2; D gene: -
CDR3 DNA: TGTGCCAGCAGTGACTTAGGTAGCGGGAGTATCGGTGAGCAGTTCTTC; CDR3 protein: CASSDLGSGSIGEQFF; clone size: once; J gene: TRBJ2-1; V gene: TRBV6-4; D gene: TRBD2
CDR3 DNA: TGTGCCAGCATCCCTGATAGGGGACAGGGCACAGATACGCAGTATTTT; CDR3 protein: CASIPDRGQGTDTQYF; clone size: -; J gene: TRBJ2-3; V gene: TRBV21-1; D gene: -
CDR3 DNA: TGTGCCAGCATCCTCATGGGGAGGGAGCAGTACTTC; CDR3 protein: CASILMGREQYF; clone size: -; J gene: TRBJ2-7; V gene: TRBV6-1; D gene: -
CDR3 DNA: TGTGCCAGCAGAGACGCGAGCGGGAGACGGAACGAGCAGTACTTC; CDR3 protein: CASRDASGRRNEQYF; clone size: -; J gene: TRBJ2-7; V gene: TRBV28; D gene: TRBD2
CDR3 DNA: TGTGCCAGCAGTGAGGGCCTCAGAGATACGCAGTATTTT; CDR3 protein: CASSEGLRDTQYF; clone size: few; J gene: TRBJ2-3; V gene: TRBV6-1; D gene: -
CDR3 DNA: TGTGCTAGCAGCTTATCACCCGATAGCGGGGGCTTTATCTCCTACAATGAGCAGTTCTTC; CDR3 protein: CASSLSPDSGGFISYNEQFF; clone size: -; J gene: TRBJ2-1; V gene: TRBV7-7; D gene: TRBD2
CDR3 DNA: TGTGCCATCAAGGTGAGGGCAGGCGAGCAGTACTTC; CDR3 protein: CAIKVRAGEQYF; clone size: few; J gene: TRBJ2-7; V gene: TRBV10-3; D gene: -
CDR3 DNA: TGTGCCAGCAGCGGGGACTTACAAGAAACCTACAATGAGCAGTTCTTC; CDR3 protein: CASSGDLQETYNEQFF; clone size: -; J gene: TRBJ2-1; V gene: TRBV6-4; D gene: -
CDR3 DNA: TGTGCCAGCAGCGCCACAGGGGTATACACTGAAGCTTTCTTT; CDR3 protein: CASSATGVYTEAFF; clone size: -; J gene: TRBJ1-1; V gene: TRBV5-6; D gene: TRBD1